This TCR beta chain was sequenced in a study of blood T cell repertoires in COVID-19. Some clones are missing from TCRdb's copy, which holds only in-frame ones; the method was immunoSEQ multiplex PCR. In the table there are 250,000 or so clones, approximately 86% of which are singletons. The V gene's germline CDR1 is SGHDT and CDR2 YYEEEE. The CDR3 sequence is 14 residues long. The V end lost 7 bases, the J end lost 0 bases, and 8 bases lay between the germline ends. The receptor was derived from a woman in her seventies with active or convalescent COVID-19. Source material: peripheral blood. This sequence joins TRBV5-6 and TRBJ2-6, with D uncertain. CDR3 in amino acids: CASSPRSGANVLTF. The CDR3 region has the DNA TGTGCCAGCTCCCCCCGCTCTGGGGCCAACGTCCTGACTTTC.